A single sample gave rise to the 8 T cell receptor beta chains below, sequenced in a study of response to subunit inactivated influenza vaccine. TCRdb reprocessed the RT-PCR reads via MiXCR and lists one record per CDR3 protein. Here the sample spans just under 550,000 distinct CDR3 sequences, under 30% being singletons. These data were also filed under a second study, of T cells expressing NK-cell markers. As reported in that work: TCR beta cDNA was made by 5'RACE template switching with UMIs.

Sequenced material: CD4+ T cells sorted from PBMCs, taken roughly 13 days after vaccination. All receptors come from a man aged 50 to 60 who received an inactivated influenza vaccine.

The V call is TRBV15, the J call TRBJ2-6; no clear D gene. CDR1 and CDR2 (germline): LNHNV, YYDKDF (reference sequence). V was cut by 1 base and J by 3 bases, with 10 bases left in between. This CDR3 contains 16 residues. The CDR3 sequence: CATSRGSGSGANVLTF. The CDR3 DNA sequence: TGTGCCACCAGCAGAGGTTCGGGCAGTGGGGCCAACGTCCTGACTTTC.

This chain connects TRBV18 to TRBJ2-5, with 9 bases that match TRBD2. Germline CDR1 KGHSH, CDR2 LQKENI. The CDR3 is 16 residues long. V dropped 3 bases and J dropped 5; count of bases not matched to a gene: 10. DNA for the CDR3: TGTGCCAGCTCACCGCGAGGTATCGCGGGAGGGGAGACCCAGTACTTC. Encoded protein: CASSPRGIAGGETQYF.

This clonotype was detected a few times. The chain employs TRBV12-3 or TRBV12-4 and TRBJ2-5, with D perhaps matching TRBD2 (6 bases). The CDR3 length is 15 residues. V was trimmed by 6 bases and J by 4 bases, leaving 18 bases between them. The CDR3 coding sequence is TGTGCCAGCAGCCCCCGTCGGAGGGCTAGAGAGACCCAGTACTTC. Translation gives CASSPRRRARETQYF.

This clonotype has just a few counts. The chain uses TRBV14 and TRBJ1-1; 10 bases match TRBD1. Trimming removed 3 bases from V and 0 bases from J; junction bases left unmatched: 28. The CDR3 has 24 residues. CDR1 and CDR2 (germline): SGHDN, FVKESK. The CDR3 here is CASSQDRDRGPVRGLRGMNTEAFF. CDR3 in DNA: TGTGCCAGCAGCCAGGACCGGGACAGGGGTCCTGTCCGAGGGTTAAGGGGGATGAACACTGAAGCTTTCTTT.

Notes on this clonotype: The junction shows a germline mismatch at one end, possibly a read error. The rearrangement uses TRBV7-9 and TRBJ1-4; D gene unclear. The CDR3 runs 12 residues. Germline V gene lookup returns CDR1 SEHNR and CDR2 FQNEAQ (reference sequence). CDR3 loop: CASSLVAEKLFF. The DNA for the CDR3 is TGTGCCAGCAGTTTAGTAGCGGAAAAACTGTTTTTT.

The CDR3 DNA is TGCAGCGCCGGACAGGCCTACACTGAAGCTTTCTTT. Amino acid sequence: CSAGQAYTEAFF. The V call is TRBV29-1, the J call TRBJ1-1; 7 bases are a match to TRBD1. Germline V gene lookup returns CDR1 SQVTM and CDR2 ANQGSEA. Trimming cost V 7 bases and J 3 bases; bases outside gene matches: 5. The CDR3 runs to 12 residues.

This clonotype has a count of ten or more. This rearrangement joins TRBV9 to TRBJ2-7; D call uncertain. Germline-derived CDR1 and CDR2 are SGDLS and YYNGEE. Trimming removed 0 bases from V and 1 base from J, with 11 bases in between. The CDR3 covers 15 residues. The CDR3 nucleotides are TGTGCCAGCAGCGTAGGACCGCCACCTTCCTACGAGCAGTACTTC. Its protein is CASSVGPPPSYEQYF.

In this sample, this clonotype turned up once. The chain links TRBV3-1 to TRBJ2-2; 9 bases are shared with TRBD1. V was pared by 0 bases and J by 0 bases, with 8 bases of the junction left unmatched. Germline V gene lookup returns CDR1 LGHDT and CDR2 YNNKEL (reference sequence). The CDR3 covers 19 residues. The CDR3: CASSQDYRGREPNTGELFF. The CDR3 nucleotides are TGTGCCAGCAGCCAAGACTACAGGGGGCGCGAGCCGAACACCGGGGAGCTGTTTTTT.